This is a list of T cell receptor beta chains from one sample in a study of T cells in Graves' hyperthyroidism and ophthalmopathy. TCRdb passed the multiplex PCR reads through MiXCR, listing each CDR3 protein once. The table lists roughly 630,000 distinct CDR3 sequences, 15% to 18% of them singletons. Sequencing used blood. All receptors come from a woman in her 30s with Graves' hyperthyroidism. The CDR3 runs from the conserved cysteine through the conserved F or W. D genes are given only for firm matches. Clone size is shown for a subset of rows, as once, few, many or a class of expanded clone.

clone size	V gene	D gene	J gene	CDR3 protein	CDR3 DNA
many	TRBV15	TRBD1	TRBJ2-5	CATSRVGQGAETQYF	TGTGCCACCAGCAGAGTGGGCCAGGGGGCGGAGACCCAGTACTTC
many	TRBV20-1	NA	TRBJ2-7	CSAQTRQFTYEQYF	TGCAGTGCCCAGACGAGACAGTTTACCTACGAGCAGTACTTC
many	TRBV7-2	NA	TRBJ2-7	CASSLGLREPAYEQYF	TGTGCCAGCAGCTTAGGTCTCCGGGAGCCGGCCTACGAGCAGTACTTC
many	TRBV7-2	NA	TRBJ1-5	CASSLGTYSNQPQHF	TGTGCCAGCAGCCTGGGCACCTATAGCAATCAGCCCCAGCATTTT
many	TRBV20-1	TRBD2	TRBJ2-7	CSARAGGNSYEQYF	TGCAGTGCAAGAGCGGGGGGGAACTCCTACGAGCAGTACTTC
many	TRBV7-2	NA	TRBJ2-3	CATETQGDTQYF	TGTGCCACCGAAACACAGGGAGATACGCAGTATTTT
many	TRBV7-8	NA	TRBJ2-1	CASSHHIVDPVDEQFF	TGTGCCAGCAGCCATCATATAGTGGATCCGGTCGATGAGCAGTTCTTC
few	TRBV7-2	NA	TRBJ2-2	CASSVGTGGTGELFF	TGTGCCAGCAGCGTAGGGACTGGGGGCACCGGGGAGCTGTTTTTT
NA	TRBV20-1	TRBD2	TRBJ2-2	CSAYSGRYVGELFF	TGCAGTGCTTATAGCGGGAGATATGTCGGGGAGCTGTTTTTT
many	TRBV6-1	NA	TRBJ2-7	CASSEGDAYEQYF	TGTGCCAGCAGTGAAGGGGACGCGTACGAGCAGTACTTC
many	TRBV10-3	NA	TRBJ2-3	CAMAVGPRGTDTQYF	TGTGCCATGGCAGTGGGGCCCCGGGGCACAGATACGCAGTATTTT
NA	TRBV12-3/TRBV12-4	TRBD2	TRBJ2-4	CASSLWTSGREKSIQYF	TGTGCCAGCAGTTTGTGGACTAGCGGGAGGGAAAAAAGCATTCAGTACTTC
few	TRBV7-3	TRBD1	TRBJ2-5	CASSRTGFETQYF	TGTGCCAGCAGCAGGACAGGGTTTGAGACCCAGTACTTC
many	TRBV5-1	TRBD1	TRBJ2-5	CASSLTTTGGPQYF	TGCGCCAGCAGCTTAACAACCACAGGGGGCCCTCAGTACTTC
NA	TRBV4-3	TRBD2	TRBJ2-7	CASRPKRLTSGSLHEQYF	TGCGCCAGCAGACCAAAAAGACTGACTAGCGGGAGTCTCCACGAGCAGTACTTC
NA	TRBV29-1	TRBD1	TRBJ2-5	CSGRRTGVVGETQYF	TGCAGCGGCCGGAGGACAGGGGTGGTGGGAGAGACCCAGTACTTC
NA	TRBV7-9	NA	TRBJ1-1	CASSPRSGENTEAFF	TGTGCCAGCAGCCCCCGGAGCGGGGAGAACACTGAAGCTTTCTTT
NA	TRBV6-1	NA	TRBJ2-7	CASSEGQNYEQYF	TGTGCCAGCAGTGAAGGTCAGAACTACGAGCAGTACTTC
NA	TRBV10-3	TRBD1	TRBJ2-2	CAVHDRGNTGELFF	TGTGCCGTACACGACAGGGGGAACACCGGGGAGCTGTTTTTT
many	TRBV2	NA	TRBJ2-7	CASRGRGTPTSYEQYF	TGTGCCAGCAGGGGGAGGGGGACGCCAACCTCCTACGAGCAGTACTTC
few	TRBV6-2/TRBV6-3	NA	TRBJ2-3	CASSYGAQYF	TGTGCCAGCAGTTACGGGGCGCAGTATTTT
NA	TRBV7-9	TRBD2	TRBJ2-3	CASSLPGASGRDTQYF	TGTGCCAGCAGCTTGCCTGGGGCTAGCGGGAGAGATACGCAGTATTTT
many	TRBV28	TRBD1	TRBJ2-5	CASKNRGASWETQYF	TGTGCCAGCAAAAACAGGGGCGCCTCCTGGGAGACCCAGTACTTC
many	TRBV14	TRBD1	TRBJ2-7	CASSLWTGGGLEQYF	TGTGCCAGCAGCCTCTGGACAGGGGGAGGTCTCGAGCAGTACTTC
NA	TRBV4-2	NA	TRBJ2-5	CASSQPSGETQYF	TGTGCCAGCAGCCAACCAAGCGGAGAGACCCAGTACTTC
many	TRBV20-1	NA	TRBJ2-5	CSARQLETQYF	TGCAGTGCTAGACAGTTGGAGACCCAGTACTTC
many	TRBV5-1	NA	TRBJ2-3	CASKMGDGFTDTQYF	TGCGCCAGCAAAATGGGAGATGGATTTACAGATACGCAGTATTTT
many	TRBV20-1	NA	TRBJ2-1	CSASPYNEQFF	TGCAGTGCTAGTCCCTACAATGAGCAGTTCTTC
NA	TRBV10-3	NA	TRBJ1-2	CAISDQERGYTF	TGTGCCATCAGTGATCAGGAACGCGGCTACACCTTC
many	TRBV20-1	TRBD2	TRBJ2-1	CSARERGLAGVREQFF	TGCAGTGCTAGAGAGCGGGGCCTAGCGGGAGTAAGGGAGCAGTTCTTC
many	TRBV5-1	TRBD2	TRBJ2-1	CASSVLAGEGNEQFF	TGCGCCAGCAGCGTACTAGCGGGAGAGGGCAATGAGCAGTTCTTC
many	TRBV12-3/TRBV12-4	NA	TRBJ2-1	CASSFVSYNEQFF	TGTGCCAGCAGTTTCGTTAGCTACAATGAGCAGTTCTTC
many	TRBV7-9	NA	TRBJ2-4	CASSLYTGNIQYF	TGTGCCAGCAGCTTATACACGGGAAACATTCAGTACTTC
many	TRBV30	NA	TRBJ2-3	CAWSVTPSTDTQYF	TGTGCCTGGAGTGTAACTCCCTCCACAGATACGCAGTATTTT
many	TRBV3-1	NA	TRBJ2-5	CASSRTKETQYF	TGTGCCAGCAGCCGAACAAAAGAGACCCAGTACTTC
NA	TRBV18	TRBD1	TRBJ2-2	CASSLRQGDTGELFF	TGTGCCAGCTCACTTCGACAGGGGGACACCGGGGAGCTGTTTTTT
NA	TRBV6-1	TRBD2	TRBJ2-5	CASSDQAGWYF	TGTGCCAGCAGTGACCAAGCGGGATGGTACTTC
many	TRBV11-2	NA	TRBJ2-2	CASSPRQVTGELFF	TGTGCCAGCAGCCCCCGACAAGTCACCGGGGAGCTGTTTTTT
few	TRBV19	NA	TRBJ2-7	CASSTHRGGNYEQYF	TGTGCCAGTAGTACTCACAGGGGGGGTAACTACGAGCAGTACTTC
NA	TRBV24-1	NA	TRBJ2-7	CATSPGDYEQYF	TGTGCCACCAGTCCAGGGGACTACGAGCAGTACTTC
many	TRBV7-7	NA	TRBJ2-5	CASSQTGWETQYF	TGTGCTAGCAGCCAGACCGGGTGGGAGACCCAGTACTTC
NA	TRBV6-5	NA	TRBJ1-4	CASSYGPSTNEKLFF	TGTGCCAGCAGTTACGGGCCCTCAACTAATGAAAAACTGTTTTTT
few	TRBV9	TRBD2	TRBJ2-1	CASSVELAVNNEQFF	TGTGCCAGCAGCGTAGAACTAGCGGTAAACAATGAGCAGTTCTTC
many	TRBV5-1	NA	TRBJ2-1	CASSPWGRDSDLRVLNNEQFF	TGCGCCAGCAGCCCCTGGGGCCGGGACTCCGACCTACGCGTGTTGAACAATGAGCAGTTCTTC
NA	TRBV6-1	TRBD2	TRBJ2-5	CASIPLGASGNLEETQYF	TGTGCCAGCATTCCCCTTGGGGCTAGCGGGAACCTAGAAGAGACCCAGTACTTC
many	TRBV18	NA	TRBJ1-2	CASSPDKAYGYTF	TGTGCCAGCTCACCCGACAAAGCCTATGGCTACACCTTC
NA	TRBV29-1	TRBD2	TRBJ2-7	CSVRGTSGSSYEQYF	TGCAGCGTCCGAGGGACTAGCGGGAGCTCCTACGAGCAGTACTTC
NA	TRBV18	NA	TRBJ2-5	CASSPEGIGTQYF	TGTGCCAGCTCACCAGAAGGGATCGGGACCCAGTACTTC